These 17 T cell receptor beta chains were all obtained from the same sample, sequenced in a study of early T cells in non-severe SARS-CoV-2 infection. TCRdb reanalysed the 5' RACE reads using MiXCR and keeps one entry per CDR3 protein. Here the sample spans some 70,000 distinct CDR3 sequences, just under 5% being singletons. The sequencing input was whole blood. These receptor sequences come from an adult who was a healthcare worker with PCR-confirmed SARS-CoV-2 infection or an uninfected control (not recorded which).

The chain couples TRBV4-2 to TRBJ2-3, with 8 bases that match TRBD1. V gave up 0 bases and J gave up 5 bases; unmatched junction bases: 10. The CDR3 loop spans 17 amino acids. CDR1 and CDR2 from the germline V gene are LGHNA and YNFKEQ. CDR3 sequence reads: CASSQERQGIVGDTQYF. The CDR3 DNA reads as TGTGCCAGCAGCCAAGAAAGACAGGGGATTGTAGGAGATACGCAGTATTTT.

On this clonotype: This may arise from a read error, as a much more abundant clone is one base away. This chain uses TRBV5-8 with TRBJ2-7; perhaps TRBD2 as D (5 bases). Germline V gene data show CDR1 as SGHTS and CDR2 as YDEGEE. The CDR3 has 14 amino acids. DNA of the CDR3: TGTGTCAGCAGCATGGGAGCTGACTCCTACGAGCAGTACTTC. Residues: CVSSMGADSYEQYF. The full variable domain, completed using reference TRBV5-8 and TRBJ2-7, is EAGVTQSPTHLIKTRGQQATLRCSPISGHTSVYWYQQALGLGLQFLLWYDEGEERNRGNFPPRFSGRQFPNYSSELNVNALELEDSALYLCVSSMGADSYEQYFGPGTRLTVT.

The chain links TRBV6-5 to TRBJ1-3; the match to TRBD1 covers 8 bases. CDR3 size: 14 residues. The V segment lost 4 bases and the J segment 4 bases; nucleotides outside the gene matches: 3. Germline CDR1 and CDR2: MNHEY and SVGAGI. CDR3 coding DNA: TGTGCCAGCAGTTGGGGGGACAGGGGAAACACCATATATTTT. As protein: CASSWGDRGNTIYF.

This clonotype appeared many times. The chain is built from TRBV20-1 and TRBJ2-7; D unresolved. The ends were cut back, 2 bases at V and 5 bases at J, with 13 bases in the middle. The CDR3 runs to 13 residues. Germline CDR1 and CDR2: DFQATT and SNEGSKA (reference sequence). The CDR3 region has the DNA TGCAGTGCTAGATCCACCTACGAGCACGAGCAGTACTTC. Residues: CSARSTYEHEQYF.

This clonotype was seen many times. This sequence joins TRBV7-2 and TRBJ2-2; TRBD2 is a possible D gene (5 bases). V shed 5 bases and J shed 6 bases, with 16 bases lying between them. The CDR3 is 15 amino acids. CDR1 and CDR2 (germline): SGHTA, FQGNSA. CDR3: CASSPLSNGAGELFF. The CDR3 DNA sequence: TGTGCCAGCAGCCCACTTAGCAACGGGGCCGGGGAGCTGTTTTTT.

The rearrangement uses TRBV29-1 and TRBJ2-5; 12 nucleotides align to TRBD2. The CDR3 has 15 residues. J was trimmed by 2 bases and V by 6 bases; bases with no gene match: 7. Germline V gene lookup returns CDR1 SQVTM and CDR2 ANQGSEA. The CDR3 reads CSVAGTSGSQETQYF. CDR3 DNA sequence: TGCAGCGTCGCCGGGACTAGCGGGTCTCAAGAGACCCAGTACTTC.

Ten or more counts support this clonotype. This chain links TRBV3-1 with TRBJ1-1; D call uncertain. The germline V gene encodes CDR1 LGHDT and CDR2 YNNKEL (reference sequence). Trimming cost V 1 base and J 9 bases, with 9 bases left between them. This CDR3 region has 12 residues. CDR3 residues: CASSQGSLQAFF. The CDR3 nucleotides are TGTGCCAGCAGCCAAGGATCTCTTCAAGCTTTCTTT.

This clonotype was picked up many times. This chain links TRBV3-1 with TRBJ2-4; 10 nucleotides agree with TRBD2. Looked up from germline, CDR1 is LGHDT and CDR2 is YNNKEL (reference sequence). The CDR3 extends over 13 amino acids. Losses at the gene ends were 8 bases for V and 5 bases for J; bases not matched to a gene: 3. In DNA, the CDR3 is TGTGCCAGCCAGCGGGGGGGCCAAAACATTCAGTACTTC. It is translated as CASQRGGQNIQYF.

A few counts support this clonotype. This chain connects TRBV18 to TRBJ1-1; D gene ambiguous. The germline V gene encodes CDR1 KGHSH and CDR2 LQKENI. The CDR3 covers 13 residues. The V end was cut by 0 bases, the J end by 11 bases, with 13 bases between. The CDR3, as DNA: TGTGCCAGCTCACCACCTTCCCACAAATCGGCTTTCTTT. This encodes CASSPPSHKSAFF.

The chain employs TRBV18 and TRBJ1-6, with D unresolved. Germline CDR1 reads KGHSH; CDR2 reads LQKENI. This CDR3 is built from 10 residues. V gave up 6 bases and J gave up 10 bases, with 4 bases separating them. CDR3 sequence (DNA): TGTGCCAGCTCCCTCTCACCCCTCCACTTT. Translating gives CASSLSPLHF.

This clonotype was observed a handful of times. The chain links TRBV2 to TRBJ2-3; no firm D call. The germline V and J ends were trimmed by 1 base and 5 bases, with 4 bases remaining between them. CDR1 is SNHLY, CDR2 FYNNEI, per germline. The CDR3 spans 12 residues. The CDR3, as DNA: TGTGCCAGCAGTGAAGAGAAAGATACGCAGTATTTT. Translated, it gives CASSEEKDTQYF.

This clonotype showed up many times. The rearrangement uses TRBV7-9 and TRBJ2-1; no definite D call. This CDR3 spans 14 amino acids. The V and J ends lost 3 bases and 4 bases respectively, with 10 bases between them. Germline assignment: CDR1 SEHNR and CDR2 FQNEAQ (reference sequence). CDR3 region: CASSFVNDYNEQFF. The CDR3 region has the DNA TGTGCCAGCAGCTTCGTCAATGATTACAATGAGCAGTTCTTC.

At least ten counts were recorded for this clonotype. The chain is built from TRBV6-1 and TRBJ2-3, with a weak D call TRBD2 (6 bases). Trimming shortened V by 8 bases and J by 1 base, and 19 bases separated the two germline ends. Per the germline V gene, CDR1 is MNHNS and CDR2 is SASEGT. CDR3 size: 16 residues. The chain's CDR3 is CASSQHTGGGTDTQYF. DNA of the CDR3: TGTGCCAGCTCCCAACACACCGGGGGAGGCACAGATACGCAGTATTTT.

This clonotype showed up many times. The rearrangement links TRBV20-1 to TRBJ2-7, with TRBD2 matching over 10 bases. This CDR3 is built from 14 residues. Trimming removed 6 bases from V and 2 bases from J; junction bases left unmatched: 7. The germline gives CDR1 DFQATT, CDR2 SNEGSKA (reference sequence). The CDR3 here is CSAPTAGGTYEQYF. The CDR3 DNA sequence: TGCAGTGCCCCCACAGCGGGAGGGACCTACGAGCAGTACTTC.

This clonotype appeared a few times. CDR3 sequence: CASSYRVGNQPQHF. CDR3 bases: TGTGCCAGCAGTTACAGGGTTGGCAATCAGCCCCAGCATTTT. The chain employs TRBV6-2 or TRBV6-3 and TRBJ1-5, with D unclear. CDR3 size: 14 residues. Trimming took off 2 bases at V and 2 bases at J, with 7 bases between the two ends. Per the germline V gene, CDR1 is MNHEY and CDR2 is SVGEGT.

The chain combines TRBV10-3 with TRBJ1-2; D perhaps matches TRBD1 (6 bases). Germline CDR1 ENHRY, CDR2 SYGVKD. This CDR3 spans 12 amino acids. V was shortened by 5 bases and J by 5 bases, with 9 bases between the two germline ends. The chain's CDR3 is CAISPGAYGYTF. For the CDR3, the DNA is TGTGCCATCAGTCCAGGGGCATATGGCTACACCTTC.

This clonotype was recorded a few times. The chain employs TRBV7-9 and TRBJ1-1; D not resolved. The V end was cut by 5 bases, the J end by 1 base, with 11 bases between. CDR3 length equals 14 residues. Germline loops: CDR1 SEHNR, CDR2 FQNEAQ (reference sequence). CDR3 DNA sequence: TGTGCCAGCAGCCACTTACAACAGAACACTGAAGCTTTCTTT. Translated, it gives CASSHLQQNTEAFF.